The 30 T cell receptor beta chains below all came from one sample that was sequenced in a study of blood T cell repertoires in COVID-19. Assay: immunoSEQ multiplex PCR; the TCRdb copy retains only in-frame clones and omits some. Found here are roughly 340,000 clones, roughly nine tenths of them singletons; the top ten hold less than 3.5%. Sequenced material: peripheral blood. Every receptor here comes from a woman aged 25-40 years with COVID-19, enrolled during active disease.

The rearrangement links TRBV7-8 to TRBJ1-5; TRBD1 agrees at 11 bases. The CDR3 spans 19 residues. The germline V gene encodes CDR1 SGHVS and CDR2 FQNEAQ. J lost 0 bases, V lost 5 bases, and 12 bases had no gene match. This CDR3 reads CASSPGGTGGVYSNQPQHF. The CDR3 DNA is TGTGCCAGCAGCCCTGGAGGGACAGGGGGAGTCTATAGCAATCAGCCCCAGCATTTT. The whole variable domain, remainder taken from reference TRBV7-8 and TRBJ1-5, is GAGVSQSPRYKVAKRGQDVALRCDPISGHVSLFWYQQALGQGPEFLTYFQNEAQLDKSGLPSDRFFAERPEGSVSTLKIQRTQQEDSAVYLCASSPGGTGGVYSNQPQHFGDGTRLSIL.

A single count supports this clone. The chain uses TRBV27 and TRBJ2-5; 7 bases match TRBD2. Germline CDR1 MNHEY, CDR2 SMNVEV (reference sequence). Losses at the gene ends were 1 base for V and 0 bases for J; bases not matched to a gene: 5. This CDR3 comprises 16 residues. CDR3 loop: CASSLFPGTNQETQYF. For the CDR3, the DNA is TGTGCCAGCAGTTTATTCCCCGGGACTAACCAAGAGACCCAGTACTTC.

This clone occurred once. V is TRBV7-8 and J is TRBJ1-4, with unresolved D. Trimming left V 5 bases short and J 4 bases short, with 17 bases between. The CDR3 covers 16 residues. Germline V CDR1 and CDR2: SGHVS, FQNEAQ. In DNA, the CDR3 is TGTGCCAGCAGCCTGAACGCTCGGCGGGTTAATGAAAAACTGTTTTTT. This translates into CASSLNARRVNEKLFF.

The chain is built from TRBV7-9 and TRBJ1-1, with 9 positions matching TRBD1. CDR1 SEHNR and CDR2 FQNEAQ come from the germline V gene (reference sequence). Germline trimming cut 5 bases from V and 3 bases from J; bases unmatched to any gene: 7. The CDR3 extends over 15 amino acids. CDR3 nucleotide sequence: TGTGCCAGCAGCCCTAACAGGGGGCAGGACACTGAAGCTTTCTTT. Amino acids: CASSPNRGQDTEAFF.

This clone came up once. The V call is TRBV2, the J call TRBJ2-2, with D unclear. The germline V gene encodes CDR1 SNHLY and CDR2 FYNNEI. The CDR3 runs 19 residues. The germline V and J ends were trimmed by 2 bases and 2 bases, with 21 bases remaining between them. In DNA form, the CDR3 reads TGTGCCAGCAGTGAAACCCCTAGTGCCCCTTCTTTTAACACCGGGGAGCTGTTTTTT. It specifies CASSETPSAPSFNTGELFF. Using reference TRBV2 and TRBJ2-2 for the parts outside the CDR3, the full variable domain is EPEVTQTPSHQVTQMGQEVILRCVPISNHLYFYWYRQILGQKVEFLVSFYNNEISEKSEIFDDQFSVERPDGSNFTLKIRSTKLEDSAMYFCASSETPSAPSFNTGELFFGEGSRLTVL.

This chain links TRBV11-3 with TRBJ2-3; TRBD2 matches 7 bases. Trimming cost V 3 bases and J 4 bases; bases outside gene matches: 7. This CDR3 is 15 amino acids long. Germline V gene data show CDR1 as SGHNT and CDR2 as YENEEA. The CDR3 coding sequence is TGTGCCAGCAGCTTGACTAGCACGGTCGCAGATACGCAGTATTTT. This gives the protein CASSLTSTVADTQYF.

This sequence joins TRBV29-1 and TRBJ2-5, with 7 bases lining up with TRBD2. The CDR3 consists of 13 residues. Germline-derived CDR1 and CDR2 are SQVTM and ANQGSEA. V shed 3 bases, J shed 2 bases, and the junction held 3 bases outside the gene matches. CDR3 residues: CSVDGLDQETQYF. CDR3 nucleotides: TGCAGCGTTGACGGACTAGATCAAGAGACCCAGTACTTC. Together with reference TRBV29-1 and TRBJ2-5, the CDR3 gives the full variable domain: SAVISQKPSRDICQRGTSLTIQCQVDSQVTMMFWYRQQPGQSLTLIATANQGSEATYESGFVIDKFPISRPNLTFSTLTVSNMSPEDSSIYLCSVDGLDQETQYFGPGTRLLVL.

This chain uses TRBV7-2 with TRBJ2-5; TRBD1 agrees at 7 bases. With 4 bases clipped from V and 5 bases from J, the junction kept 10 bases outside the gene matches. Germline assignment: CDR1 SGHTA and CDR2 FQGNSA. This CDR3 has 15 residues. The CDR3 nucleotides read TGTGCCAGCAGCTACCAGAGGGGGCGTGAGGAGACCCAGTACTTC. The encoded protein is CASSYQRGREETQYF.

V usage is TRBV19 and J usage is TRBJ2-2; no definite D call. This CDR3 spans 13 amino acids. Germline CDR1 LNHDA, CDR2 SQIVND (reference sequence). V dropped 3 bases and J dropped 5 bases, with 7 bases sitting between them. CDR3 region: CASSMAVTGELFF. In DNA, the CDR3 is TGTGCCAGTAGTATGGCAGTGACCGGGGAGCTGTTTTTT.

The chain recombines TRBV10-3 with TRBJ1-1; D gene unclear. The CDR3 loop spans 13 amino acids. Trimming stripped 6 bases from V and 1 base from J, with 9 bases between. Per the germline V gene, CDR1 is ENHRY and CDR2 is SYGVKD. CDR3 sequence: CAISSPRNTEAFF. The CDR3 region has the DNA TGTGCCATCAGCTCACCGCGGAACACTGAAGCTTTCTTT.

This clone was seen just once. The rearrangement uses TRBV10-3 and TRBJ2-7, with 9 bases identical to TRBD1. Trimming took 4 bases from V and 0 from J; bases not matched to a gene: 13. Looked up from germline, CDR1 is ENHRY and CDR2 is SYGVKD. The CDR3 extends over 18 amino acids. CDR3 sequence: CAISGMDRGPFSSYEQYF. The CDR3 DNA is TGTGCCATCAGTGGGATGGACAGGGGTCCCTTCAGCTCCTACGAGCAGTACTTC.

This clone was detected once. This chain joins TRBV7-2 and TRBJ1-6; D gene uncertain. The CDR3 length is 12 residues. Germline V gene data show CDR1 as SGHTA and CDR2 as FQGNSA. Deletions cut 5 bases from V and 8 bases from J, with 7 bases between. This CDR3 reads CASSANDSPLHF. CDR3 nucleotides: TGTGCCAGCAGCGCGAACGATTCACCCCTCCACTTT.

The chain joins TRBV6-5 to TRBJ1-3; D gene ambiguous. This CDR3 has 14 residues. CDR1 and CDR2 from the germline V gene are MNHEY and SVGAGI. V lost 2 bases, J lost 2 bases, and 7 bases lay in between. The CDR3 region is CASSYEPAGNTIYF. The CDR3 bases are TGTGCCAGCAGTTACGAACCGGCTGGAAACACCATATATTTT.

The chain combines TRBV6-5 with TRBJ2-3; 8 nucleotides match TRBD2. The junction had 8 bases not matched to a gene; V was cut back by 2 bases and J by 4 bases. This CDR3 has 16 amino acids. CDR1 MNHEY and CDR2 SVGAGI come from the germline V gene. This CDR3 is CASSYTGGPGADTQYF. In DNA, the CDR3 is TGTGCCAGCAGTTACACGGGGGGGCCCGGGGCAGATACGCAGTATTTT.

The chain has TRBV24-1 and TRBJ2-5; 8 bases match TRBD2. The germline CDR1 and CDR2 sequences are KGHDR and SFDVKD. V shed 1 base, J shed 5 bases, and the junction held 8 bases outside the gene matches. The CDR3 runs to 16 residues. As DNA, the CDR3 is TGTGCCACCAGTGATTTATCAGCGGGAGTGGGTGAGACCCAGTACTTC. Encoded protein: CATSDLSAGVGETQYF.

The chain recombines TRBV14 with TRBJ2-1, with 11 bases identical to TRBD2. The germline V gene encodes CDR1 SGHDN and CDR2 FVKESK. The CDR3 sequence is 15 residues long. V lost 6 bases and J lost 5; bases outside the gene matches: 6. CDR3 protein: CASSPIAGGNNEQFF. CDR3 DNA: TGTGCCAGCAGTCCCATAGCGGGGGGGAACAATGAGCAGTTCTTC.

This sequence joins TRBV2 and TRBJ2-7; TRBD2 matches at 8 bases. This CDR3 region has 14 residues. V lost 7 bases to trimming and J lost 6 bases; unmatched junction nucleotides: 11. CDR1 is SNHLY and CDR2 is FYNNEI in the germline V gene. This chain's CDR3 is CASTSGGVSREQYV. The CDR3 DNA sequence: TGTGCCAGCACCTCGGGGGGGGTCTCTCGCGAGCAGTACGTC.

The chain has TRBV10-2 and TRBJ1-1; D unclear. The germline V and J ends were trimmed by 4 bases and 0 bases, with 9 bases remaining between them. The CDR3 loop spans 14 amino acids. CDR1 and CDR2 (germline): WSHSY, SAAADI. CDR3 in amino acids: CASSVQSMNTEAFF. CDR3 in DNA: TGCGCCAGCAGTGTGCAGTCCATGAACACTGAAGCTTTCTTT.

The chain has TRBV10-1 and TRBJ2-2; 9 positions agree with TRBD2. The CDR3 consists of 13 residues. Looked up from germline, CDR1 is WNHNN and CDR2 is SYGVQD (reference sequence). The V segment lost 8 bases and the J segment 5 bases; nucleotides outside the gene matches: 3. CDR3 loop: CASELAGTGELFF. CDR3 DNA: TGCGCCAGCGAGCTAGCGGGGACCGGGGAGCTGTTTTTT.

This chain uses TRBV3-1 (or the pseudogene TRBV3-2) with TRBJ2-3; TRBD1 matches at 8 bases. The V gene end was trimmed by 3 bases and the J gene end by 4 bases; junction bases not matched to a gene: 12. CDR3 length: 17 residues. From germline, CDR1 is LGHDT and CDR2 YNNKEL (reference sequence). Here the CDR3 DNA reads TGTGCCAGCAGCCACCCCCGGACAGGGATAGGTGCAGATACGCAGTATTTT. Translated, it gives CASSHPRTGIGADTQYF.

V is TRBV3-1 (or the pseudogene TRBV3-2) and J is TRBJ1-2, with 9 positions matching TRBD1. The germline CDR1 and CDR2 sequences are LGHDT and YNNKEL (reference sequence). V was pared by 4 bases and J by 3 bases, with 6 bases of the junction left unmatched. This CDR3 comprises 15 residues. CDR3 sequence: CASSLRTGGDYGYTF. CDR3 DNA: TGTGCCAGCAGCCTTAGAACAGGGGGCGACTATGGCTACACCTTC.

V and J are TRBV28 and TRBJ1-5, with 7 bases matching TRBD1. This CDR3 has 16 amino acids. V lost 1 base, J lost 1 base, and 4 bases stayed unmatched. Germline values: CDR1 MDHEN, CDR2 SYDVKM. This CDR3 reads CASSLLFRGSNQPQHF. The DNA for the CDR3 is TGTGCCAGCAGTTTATTATTCAGGGGGAGCAATCAGCCCCAGCATTTT. The variable domain in full, completed from reference TRBV28 and TRBJ1-5, reads DVKVTQSSRYLVKRTGEKVFLECVQDMDHENMFWYRQDPGLGLRLIYFSYDVKMKEKGDIPEGYSVSREKKERFSLILESASTNQTSMYLCASSLLFRGSNQPQHFGDGTRLSIL.

This clone was observed a handful of times. V usage is TRBV5-6 and J usage is TRBJ1-1; D not certain. The CDR3 has 14 amino acids. Germline-derived CDR1 and CDR2 are SGHDT and YYEEEE. The ends were cut back, 0 bases at V and 1 base at J, with 7 bases in the middle. CDR3 protein: CASSLAVRNTEAFF. The DNA of the CDR3 is TGTGCCAGCAGCTTGGCAGTTCGGAACACTGAAGCTTTCTTT. The whole variable domain, remainder taken from reference TRBV5-6 and TRBJ1-1, is DAGVTQSPTHLIKTRGQQVTLRCSPKSGHDTVSWYQQALGQGPQFIFQYYEEEERQRGNFPDRFSGHQFPNYSSELNVNALLLGDSALYLCASSLAVRNTEAFFGQGTRLTVV.

The count of this clone is one. The chain has TRBV7-9 and TRBJ2-5, with TRBD2 identical over 7 bases. Germline assignment: CDR1 SEHNR and CDR2 FQNEAQ (reference sequence). With 4 bases clipped from V and 4 bases from J, the junction kept 0 bases outside the gene matches. The CDR3 has 12 amino acids. In nucleotides, the CDR3 is TGTGCCAGCAGCTGGGGGGGAGAGACCCAGTACTTC. As protein: CASSWGGETQYF.

The chain carries TRBV18 and TRBJ1-2, with 9 bases aligning to TRBD1. The CDR3 covers 16 residues. Germline V gene sequence: CDR1 KGHSH, CDR2 LQKENI. V lost 3 bases to trimming and J lost 4 bases; unmatched junction nucleotides: 9. The CDR3 DNA reads TGTGCCAGCTCACCCGAGACAGGGGGTCTGGGCTATGGCTACACCTTC. Protein product: CASSPETGGLGYGYTF.

In its sample, this clone was seen once. The chain has TRBV6-5 and TRBJ1-1; possibly TRBD1 for D (5 bases). Looked up from germline, CDR1 is MNHEY and CDR2 is SVGAGI. The CDR3 has 11 amino acids. Trimming cost V 8 bases and J 4 bases, with 8 bases left between them. CDR3 sequence: CASRQSTEAFF. The DNA for the CDR3 is TGTGCCAGCCGACAGAGCACTGAAGCTTTCTTT.

The V gene is TRBV5-1, the J gene TRBJ2-2; the D gene is possibly TRBD1 (6 bases). The CDR3 has 17 residues. The V end was cut by 1 base, the J end by 0 bases, with 13 bases between. The germline gives CDR1 SGHRS, CDR2 YFSETQ. The CDR3: CASSLPAGAANTGELFF. CDR3 bases: TGCGCCAGCAGCTTGCCTGCAGGGGCCGCGAACACCGGGGAGCTGTTTTTT.

The chain uses TRBV29-1 and TRBJ1-2, with 9 bases matching TRBD1. The trim removed 4 bases at V and 6 bases at J, leaving 6 bases unmatched. The CDR3 loop spans 13 amino acids. Germline CDR1 SQVTM, CDR2 ANQGSEA. CDR3 coding DNA: TGCAGCGTTGCAAGGGGGACAGGGCATGGCTACACCTTC. Translating it yields CSVARGTGHGYTF.

This sequence joins TRBV11-2 and TRBJ2-7, with 10 bases identical to TRBD1. V shed 4 bases, J shed 0 bases, and the junction held 0 bases outside the gene matches. This CDR3 region has 14 residues. Germline CDR1 SGHAT, CDR2 FQNNGV. Here the CDR3 reads CASSWDRGSYEQYF. The CDR3 coding sequence is TGTGCCAGCAGCTGGGACAGGGGCTCCTACGAGCAGTACTTC.

The chain combines TRBV28 with TRBJ2-1; TRBD1 agrees at 9 bases. There are 16 residues in the CDR3. Germline assignment: CDR1 MDHEN and CDR2 SYDVKM. V lost 2 bases and J lost 6; bases outside the gene matches: 8. DNA for the CDR3: TGTGCCAGCAGTTTAGCCGGGACAGGGTTCCGCAATGAGCAGTTCTTC. The encoded protein is CASSLAGTGFRNEQFF.